The 10 T cell receptor beta chains below were found in one sample sequenced in a study of T cell responses to AZD1222 COVID-19 vaccine. The table came from immunoSEQ multiplex PCR; TCRdb's copy has only in-frame clones and leaves some out. The data hold roughly 120,000 clones, with 85% to 90% observed a single time. Sequencing used peripheral blood, obtained on day 0 of AZD1222 vaccination. These receptors were taken from an adult in good health.

CDR3: CASTKGAIAGGGQFF. The CDR3 nucleotides read TGTGCCAGCACCAAAGGGGCAATAGCAGGCGGCGGGCAGTTCTTC. The chain is built from TRBV28 and TRBJ2-1; the D gene is possibly TRBD1 (5 bases). The CDR3 spans 15 residues. Between the trimmed V and J ends, which lost 7 bases and 12 bases, there was a span of 25 bases. Germline V gene lookup returns CDR1 MDHEN and CDR2 SYDVKM. Looking up the rest from reference TRBV28 and TRBJ2-1 gives the full variable domain: DVKVTQSSRYLVKRTGEKVFLECVQDMDHENMFWYRQDPGLGLRLIYFSYDVKMKEKGDIPEGYSVSREKKERFSLILESASTNQTSMYLCASTKGAIAGGGQFFGPGTRLTVL.

This sequence joins TRBV2 and TRBJ2-7; D gene uncertain. Trimming left V 6 bases short and J 3 bases short, with 6 bases between. Germline V gene sequence: CDR1 SNHLY, CDR2 FYNNEI. CDR3 length: 11 residues. The CDR3 reads CASSDDYEQYF. The CDR3 DNA sequence: TGTGCCAGCAGCGATGACTACGAGCAGTACTTC.

The sample holds a few counts of this clone. The CDR3 is CAISDSSANSYEQYF. CDR3 in DNA: TGTGCCATCAGTGACTCTAGCGCTAACTCCTACGAGCAGTACTTC. The V and J genes are TRBV10-3 and TRBJ2-7; D is possibly TRBD2 (6 bases). Germline V gene data show CDR1 as ENHRY and CDR2 as SYGVKD. Deletions cut 3 bases from V and 0 bases from J, with 12 bases between. CDR3 length: 15 residues.

Only one count was recorded for this clone. The chain combines TRBV9 with TRBJ2-7; TRBD2 matches at 13 bases. Trimming removed 0 bases from V and 2 bases from J; junction bases left unmatched: 5. Germline CDR1 SGDLS, CDR2 YYNGEE. The CDR3 has 17 amino acids. CDR3: CASSVEYGTSGTYEQYF. For the CDR3, the DNA is TGTGCCAGCAGCGTAGAGTACGGGACTAGCGGGACCTACGAGCAGTACTTC.

CDR3 protein: CASSLAGGGEKLFF. CDR3 DNA: TGTGCCAGCAGCTTAGCTGGGGGAGGTGAAAAACTGTTTTTT. The V call is TRBV7-9, the J call TRBJ1-4, with a possible D match to TRBD1 (5 bases). CDR1 is SEHNR and CDR2 is FQNEAQ in the germline V gene (reference sequence). V was trimmed by 0 bases and J by 7 bases, leaving 9 bases between them. The CDR3 contains 14 residues.

A single count supports this clone. At one end, the junction sequence differs from germline, possibly due to a read error. The CDR3 loop is CASSLGQQETQYF. DNA of the CDR3: TGTGCCAGCAGCTTAGGACAGCAAGAGACCCAGTACTTC. The rearrangement joins TRBV12-3 or TRBV12-4 to TRBJ2-5, with a weak D call TRBD1 (6 bases). This CDR3 is 13 amino acids long.

The gene calls are TRBV12-2 and TRBJ1-1; the table's TRBD1 call for D was not verified on the DNA. TRBV12-2 corresponds to a pseudogene. There are 17 residues in the CDR3. The DNA of the CDR3 is TGTGCAAGTCGCTTCAGGGGGACGACAAGGCTATACACTGAAGCTTTCTTT. This codes for CASRFRGTTRLYTEAFF.

The chain couples TRBV28 to TRBJ1-2, with 7 bases matching TRBD1. This CDR3 comprises 14 residues. Trimming at V came to 3 bases and at J to 5 bases, leaving 6 bases not matched to a gene. The germline CDR1 and CDR2 sequences are MDHEN and SYDVKM. CDR3 sequence: CASSFGTASYGYTF. Written as DNA, the CDR3 is TGTGCCAGCAGTTTCGGGACAGCTTCATATGGCTACACCTTC.

Notes on this clone: The same CDR3 is also encoded by other DNA sequences in this sample. V is TRBV6-5 and J is TRBJ2-7, with 8 bases fitting TRBD1. CDR1 MNHEY and CDR2 SVGAGI come from the germline V gene. This CDR3 has 13 residues. The junction had 4 bases not matched to a gene; V was cut back by 6 bases and J by 3 bases. This chain's CDR3 is CASRPGQGYEQYF. DNA for the CDR3: TGTGCCAGCAGACCTGGACAGGGCTACGAGCAGTACTTC.

The J gene is TRBJ1-2, the V gene TRBV28; D ambiguous. Germline lookup yields CDR1 MDHEN and CDR2 SYDVKM. V was cut by 2 bases and J by 10 bases, with 8 bases left in between. The CDR3 consists of 11 residues. The CDR3 loop is CASSLGLNYTF. The CDR3 coding sequence is TGTGCCAGCAGTTTAGGTCTAAACTACACCTTC.